The text below deals with one T cell receptor (beta chain). Its specificity is not known. The data derive from a study of shared clonotypes between healthy human individuals. TCRdb's copy holds only in-frame clones and misses some; the assay was immunoSEQ multiplex PCR. The table records 900,000 to 1,200,000 clones, around three quarters of them present only once. Donors included only healthy HIV-negative adults lacking recent acute infections or vaccinations. This CDR3 contains 15 residues. The V segment lost 6 bases and the J segment 5 bases; nucleotides outside the gene matches: 9. Germline-derived CDR1 and CDR2 are LNHDA and SQIVND (reference sequence). Overall study findings and caveats: Several donors shared approximately 5% of their naive CD4 clonotypes. Shared clonotypes across all four donors exceeded non-shared ones in generation probability.

Sequenced: memory CD4+ T cells from PBMCs. Subset given: CD45RA-negative fraction. V usage is TRBV19 and J usage is TRBJ2-2; 7 nucleotides line up with TRBD1. This receptor was obtained from a man aged 18 to 29 in good health. Some clones in this sample may be carry-over from other donors' samples. The CDR3 here is CASRPGQDVTGELFF. The CDR3, as DNA: TGTGCCAGTAGACCCGGACAGGACGTAACCGGGGAGCTGTTTTTT.